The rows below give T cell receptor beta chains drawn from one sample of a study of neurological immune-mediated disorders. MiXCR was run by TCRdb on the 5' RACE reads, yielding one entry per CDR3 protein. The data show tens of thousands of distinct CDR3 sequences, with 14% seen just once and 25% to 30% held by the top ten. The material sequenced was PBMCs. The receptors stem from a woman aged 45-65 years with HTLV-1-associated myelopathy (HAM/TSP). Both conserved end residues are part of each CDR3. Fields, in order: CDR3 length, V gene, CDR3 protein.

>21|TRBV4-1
CDSSQEGFGGDSWVPYNEQFF
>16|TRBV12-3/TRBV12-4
CASSPRTVSSTDTQYF
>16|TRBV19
CASSYSPGALQETQYF
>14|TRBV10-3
CAISAGQGANEQYF
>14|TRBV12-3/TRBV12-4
CASWSPGGQETQYF
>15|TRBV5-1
CASSQTGTGRTEAFF
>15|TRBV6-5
CASSPQGSGNQPQHF
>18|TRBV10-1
CASSEGTGGNSGANVLTF
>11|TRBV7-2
CASSLIHEQFF
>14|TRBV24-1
CATKGQGQGYEQFF
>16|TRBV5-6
CASSPGTAANTGELFF
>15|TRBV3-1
CASSRNRAGNSPLHF
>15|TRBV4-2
CASSQDGQGDEKLFF
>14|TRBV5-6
CASSARDGVYGYTF
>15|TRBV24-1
CATSDLLEQDNEQFF
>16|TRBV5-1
CASSLARGQGPDTQYF
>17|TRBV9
CASSEALEAARFNVLTF
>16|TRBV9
CASSVAAGETSYEQYF